These 21 T cell receptor beta chains share one sample of origin, sequenced in a study of early T cells in non-severe SARS-CoV-2 infection. Using its own MiXCR run on the 5' RACE reads, TCRdb lists one record per CDR3 protein. Of fewer than 55,000 distinct CDR3 sequences in the sample, 9.1% were seen once. Sequencing was done on a sample of whole blood. These receptors all stem from an adult who was a healthcare worker with PCR-confirmed SARS-CoV-2 infection or an uninfected control (not recorded which).

This clonotype was observed many times. The chain uses TRBV20-1 and TRBJ1-2, with unresolved D. The CDR3 length is 11 residues. Germline V gene lookup returns CDR1 DFQATT and CDR2 SNEGSKA (reference sequence). Trimming took off 3 bases at V and 8 bases at J, with 10 bases between the two ends. CDR3 nucleotide sequence: TGCAGTGCTAGGATTTCGAGAGGCTACACCTTC. The encoded protein is CSARISRGYTF.

At least ten counts were recorded for this clonotype. V and J are TRBV24-1 and TRBJ1-2; possibly TRBD1 for D (5 bases). Germline V lookup: CDR1 KGHDR, CDR2 SFDVKD. This CDR3 contains 13 residues. V lost 5 bases and J 10 bases, leaving 16 bases between the germline ends. CDR3 amino acids: CATSGGEVLDYTF. In DNA, the CDR3 is TGTGCCACCAGTGGGGGGGAAGTGCTCGACTACACCTTC.

This chain joins TRBV19 and TRBJ2-3; 9 positions agree with TRBD2. This CDR3 comprises 14 residues. V was clipped by 7 bases and J by 9 bases; unmatched bases: 11. Germline CDR1 reads LNHDA; CDR2 reads SQIVND (reference sequence). The CDR3 sequence: CASKGGAGGRTQYF. DNA for the CDR3: TGTGCCAGTAAAGGGGGAGCGGGAGGACGAACGCAGTATTTT. Based on the CDR3 plus reference TRBV19 and TRBJ2-3, the full variable domain is DGGITQSPKYLFRKEGQNVTLSCEQNLNHDAMYWYRQDPGQGLRLIYYSQIVNDFQKGDIAEGYSVSREKKESFPLTVTSAQKNPTAFYLCASKGGAGGRTQYFGPGTRLTVL.

This clonotype was observed at least ten times. V usage is TRBV7-2 and J usage is TRBJ2-3, with unresolved D. Germline lookup yields CDR1 SGHTA and CDR2 FQGNSA. The V end lost 4 bases, the J end lost 1 base, and 12 bases lay between the germline ends. The CDR3 is 15 amino acids. CDR3 in amino acids: CASSSLLHGTDTQYF. In nucleotides, the CDR3 is TGTGCCAGCAGCTCGCTACTCCACGGCACAGATACGCAGTATTTT.

The chain couples TRBV13 to TRBJ2-7, with D possibly TRBD1 on 5 matching bases. This CDR3 has 14 residues. V shed 4 bases and J shed 3 bases, with 13 bases lying between them. CDR1 is PRHDT, CDR2 FYEKMQ, per germline (reference sequence). CDR3 DNA: TGTGCCAGCAGCTCCACTTTCGACAGCTACGAGCAGTACTTC. This translates into CASSSTFDSYEQYF.

This clonotype was counted ten times or more. CDR3 sequence: CASSLYWTGEVLETQYF. CDR3 coding DNA: TGCGCCAGCAGCTTATATTGGACAGGGGAGGTTCTGGAGACCCAGTACTTC. V gene TRBV5-1 combines with J gene TRBJ2-5; the match to TRBD1 covers 9 bases. This CDR3 comprises 17 residues. The J segment lost 5 bases and the V segment lost 2 bases, leaving 13 bases of the junction unmatched. Germline assignment: CDR1 SGHRS and CDR2 YFSETQ.

This clonotype has a handful of counts. The J gene is TRBJ1-5, the V gene TRBV6-1; D ambiguous. This CDR3 region has 13 residues. Germline-derived CDR1 and CDR2 are MNHNS and SASEGT. V lost 1 base and J 6 bases, leaving 7 bases between the germline ends. CDR3 amino acids: CASSEVTGQPQHF. CDR3 DNA: TGTGCCAGCAGTGAAGTAACGGGTCAGCCCCAGCATTTT.

This rearrangement joins TRBV7-9 to TRBJ2-3, with D unresolved. Trimming stripped 3 bases from V and 6 bases from J, with 10 bases between. This CDR3 comprises 13 residues. Germline assignment: CDR1 SEHNR and CDR2 FQNEAQ (reference sequence). The CDR3 here is CASSFPDTDTQYF. Here the CDR3 DNA reads TGTGCCAGCAGCTTTCCTGACACGGATACGCAGTATTTT.

This sequence joins TRBV12-3 or TRBV12-4 and TRBJ2-1; 13 nucleotides match TRBD2. Trimming cost V 6 bases and J 15 bases; bases outside gene matches: 20. This CDR3 contains 17 residues. Written as DNA, the CDR3 is TGTGCCAGCAGCAGACTAGCGGGAGGCTCCACGGTGAAGCAGGGGTTCTTC. Residues: CASSRLAGGSTVKQGFF.

This clonotype was counted ten times or more. The V gene is TRBV15, the J gene TRBJ2-4, with TRBD1 as a possible D gene (6 bases). V lost 1 base to trimming and J lost 3 bases, with 22 bases between them. The CDR3 has 19 amino acids. CDR1 is LNHNV, CDR2 YYDKDF, per germline (reference sequence). The CDR3 sequence: CATSRGGGRGNMGKNIQYF. The CDR3 DNA reads as TGTGCCACCAGCAGAGGAGGAGGCAGGGGAAATATGGGCAAAAACATTCAGTACTTC.

The table lists this clonotype with many counts. J is TRBJ2-1 and V is TRBV13; 7 bases line up with TRBD2. V was pared by 5 bases and J by 6 bases, with 10 bases of the junction left unmatched. The germline V gene encodes CDR1 PRHDT and CDR2 FYEKMQ (reference sequence). The CDR3 is 15 amino acids. CDR3 residues: CASSPREALFNEQFF. The CDR3, as DNA: TGTGCCAGCAGCCCCCGGGAGGCCCTTTTCAATGAGCAGTTCTTC.

This clonotype was seen at least ten times. The chain employs TRBV29-1 and TRBJ2-1; weak D call: TRBD2 (6 bases). Trimming removed 7 bases at V and 5 bases at J, with 15 bases between. The CDR3 has 13 amino acids. CDR1 and CDR2 from the germline V gene are SQVTM and ANQGSEA. The CDR3: CSARLDKNNEQFF. DNA of the CDR3: TGCAGCGCCCGACTAGACAAAAACAATGAGCAGTTCTTC.

In its sample, this clonotype was seen many times. The chain carries TRBV3-1 and TRBJ1-4; a weak D match, TRBD1 (5 bases). Looked up from germline, CDR1 is LGHDT and CDR2 is YNNKEL (reference sequence). V gave up 4 bases and J gave up 0 bases, with 21 bases separating them. The CDR3 is 19 residues long. The CDR3 loop is CASSPTMTAPLPTNEKLFF. CDR3 bases: TGTGCCAGCAGCCCTACCATGACAGCCCCTCTGCCAACTAATGAAAAACTGTTTTTT. The full variable domain, its missing parts supplied by reference TRBV3-1 and TRBJ1-4, is DTAVSQTPKYLVTQMGNDKSIKCEQNLGHDTMYWYKQDSKKFLKIMFSYNNKELIINETVPNRFSPKSPDKAHLNLHINSLELGDSAVYFCASSPTMTAPLPTNEKLFFGSGTQLSVL.

The CDR3 is CAIATGVDEKLFF. Written as DNA, the CDR3 is TGTGCCATCGCTACAGGGGTGGATGAAAAACTGTTTTTT. The chain carries TRBV10-3 and TRBJ1-4; 7 nucleotides line up with TRBD1. Germline V gives CDR1 ENHRY, CDR2 SYGVKD. This CDR3 region has 13 residues. Trimming at V came to 8 bases and at J to 6 bases, leaving 6 bases not matched to a gene.

The rearrangement joins TRBV9 to TRBJ2-2; D unclear. CDR1 and CDR2 (germline): SGDLS, YYNGEE. Trimming left V 0 bases short and J 5 bases short, with 8 bases between. The CDR3 has 14 residues. CDR3 in amino acids: CASSVVSRTGELFF. CDR3 sequence (DNA): TGTGCCAGCAGCGTAGTATCCCGAACCGGGGAGCTGTTTTTT.

The chain couples TRBV5-1 to TRBJ1-5; D possibly corresponds to TRBD1 (5 bases). CDR3 size: 15 residues. The germline CDR1 and CDR2 sequences are SGHRS and YFSETQ. The V end was cut by 0 bases, the J end by 7 bases, with 14 bases between. CDR3 loop: CASSLGSGNGQPQHF. Here the CDR3 DNA reads TGCGCCAGCAGCTTGGGGTCAGGGAACGGACAGCCCCAGCATTTT.

This clonotype was seen at least ten times. In DNA, the CDR3 is TGTGCCAGCAGCTTCATCGCAGGGGCTAACTATGGCTACACCTTC. Encoded protein: CASSFIAGANYGYTF. The chain uses TRBV5-8 and TRBJ1-2, with a tentative D call TRBD1 (6 bases). The CDR3 is 15 residues long. Trimming stripped 2 bases from V and 0 bases from J, with 11 bases between. Germline V CDR1 and CDR2: SGHTS, YDEGEE.

The chain couples TRBV5-1 to TRBJ2-7; 9 bases agree with TRBD1. The length of the CDR3 is 16 residues. Unmatched junction bases numbered 10, after V lost 4 bases and J lost 2 bases. In germline, CDR1 is SGHRS, CDR2 YFSETQ. The chain's CDR3 is CASSPNSWTGAYEQYF. CDR3 coding DNA: TGCGCCAGCAGCCCGAATAGCTGGACAGGGGCCTACGAGCAGTACTTC.

This clonotype occurred a few times. This chain joins TRBV9 and TRBJ1-1; maybe TRBD1 (6 bases). Trimming left V 0 bases short and J 3 bases short, with 12 bases between. This CDR3 region has 15 residues. Germline assignment: CDR1 SGDLS and CDR2 YYNGEE. The CDR3 DNA follows: TGTGCCAGCAGCGTAGATGACAGGATTGACACTGAAGCTTTCTTT. It translates to CASSVDDRIDTEAFF.

This clonotype showed up many times. The V gene is TRBV7-8, the J gene TRBJ1-5, with D uncertain. Looked up from germline, CDR1 is SGHVS and CDR2 is FQNEAQ. The V end was cut by 3 bases, the J end by 0 bases, with 12 bases between. The CDR3 is 16 amino acids. The CDR3 coding sequence is TGTGCCAGCAGCTTGGGGATCCAAATTAGCAATCAGCCCCAGCATTTT. Its protein is CASSLGIQISNQPQHF.

This clonotype showed up many times. This chain uses TRBV11-2 with TRBJ2-7; TRBD2 is a possible D gene (5 bases). Trimming took 5 bases from V and 2 from J, leaving 19 bases between them. The CDR3 spans 16 residues. Germline CDR1 is SGHAT and CDR2 is FQNNGV. In nucleotides, the CDR3 is TGTGCCAGCAGCCCAATTGGGCGTACGGGAACCTACGAGCAGTACTTC. Its translation: CASSPIGRTGTYEQYF.